Below, 19 T cell receptor beta chains from the same sample are listed, as sequenced in a study of CD8 T cells in Susac syndrome. An amount of RNA that ranged from roughly 0.45 to 1 ug was reverse transcribed with random hexamers. A single record per CDR3 protein comes from TCRdb applying MiXCR to the immunoSEQ multiplex PCR reads. The sample includes 150,000 to 160,000 distinct CDR3 sequences, about 94% of them seen just once. Sample: CD8+ T cells from PBMCs. All receptors derive from a human donor with multiple sclerosis.

J is TRBJ1-2 and V is TRBV13; D is undetermined. This CDR3 region has 14 residues. Trimming cost V 2 bases and J 2 bases, with 9 bases left between them. Germline CDR1 and CDR2: PRHDT and FYEKMQ (reference sequence). CDR3 sequence: CASSLLSENYGYTF. CDR3 coding DNA: TGTGCCAGCAGCTTACTGTCGGAAAACTATGGCTACACCTTC.

A single count supports this clonotype. The J gene is TRBJ1-5, the V gene TRBV23-1; tentative D call: TRBD1 (5 bases). TRBV23-1 is an ORF, and what it does is uncertain. With 4 bases removed from V and 2 bases from J, the gap between germline ends came to 18 bases. This CDR3 has 17 amino acids. CDR3 nucleotide sequence: TGCGCCAGCAGTCGATACAGGTCTCGGGGAGGCAATCAGCCCCAGCATTTT. It yields the protein CASSRYRSRGGNQPQHF.

The chain links TRBV9 to TRBJ1-1, with D unclear. With 0 bases removed from V and 1 base from J, the gap between germline ends came to 10 bases. The germline CDR1 and CDR2 sequences are SGDLS and YYNGEE. The CDR3 extends over 15 amino acids. In nucleotides, the CDR3 is TGTGCCAGCAGCGTAGCGGGTAAGGCGAACACTGAAGCTTTCTTT. Protein sequence: CASSVAGKANTEAFF.

This chain links TRBV20-1 with TRBJ1-2; no clear D gene. From germline, CDR1 is DFQATT and CDR2 SNEGSKA (reference sequence). CDR3 length: 14 residues. The V end was cut by 3 bases, the J end by 2 bases, with 13 bases between. The DNA for the CDR3 is TGCAGTGCTAGTATAAAGTCAAGCAACTATGGCTACACCTTC. As protein: CSASIKSSNYGYTF.

Only one count was recorded for this clonotype. The chain carries TRBV7-3 and TRBJ1-6, with TRBD1 matching over 7 bases. CDR3 length: 16 amino acids. The germline CDR1 and CDR2 sequences are SGHTA and FQGTGA. V was pared by 6 bases and J by 3 bases, with 8 bases of the junction left unmatched. The CDR3 sequence: CASRLIQGNYNSPLHF. The CDR3 nucleotides are TGTGCCAGCAGACTCATACAGGGGAACTATAATTCACCCCTCCACTTT.

V is TRBV5-1 and J is TRBJ2-3; D remains unclear. The CDR3 loop spans 13 amino acids. Germline loops: CDR1 SGHRS, CDR2 YFSETQ. V lost 4 bases and J lost 0, with 6 bases in between. For the CDR3, the DNA is TGCGCCAGCAGCCCCAAGAGCACAGATACGCAGTATTTT. This sequence encodes CASSPKSTDTQYF.

The CDR3 DNA reads as TGCAGTGCGGAAAGAAGGACAGGGGCCTTCCAAGAGACCCAGTACTTC. This translates into CSAERRTGAFQETQYF. The chain links TRBV20-1 to TRBJ2-5; the match to TRBD1 covers 9 bases. Germline V CDR1 and CDR2: DFQATT, SNEGSKA (reference sequence). V was clipped by 6 bases and J by 1 base; unmatched bases: 12. The CDR3 is 16 amino acids.

The chain carries TRBV29-1 and TRBJ2-7; TRBD1 is a possible D gene (5 bases). V lost 6 bases to trimming and J lost 0 bases, with 9 bases between them. The CDR3 length is 12 residues. CDR1 is SQVTM and CDR2 is ANQGSEA in the germline V gene. The CDR3 loop reads CSVVGVSYEQYF. The CDR3, as DNA: TGCAGCGTGGTAGGGGTCTCCTACGAGCAGTACTTC.

The chain couples TRBV7-3 to TRBJ2-3; D uncertain. The V and J ends lost 6 bases and 0 bases respectively, with 13 bases between them. The CDR3 covers 15 residues. Looked up from germline, CDR1 is SGHTA and CDR2 is FQGTGA. CDR3 DNA: TGTGCCAGCAGGAAAGGAGCATCTAGCACAGATACGCAGTATTTT. It yields the protein CASRKGASSTDTQYF. Combining the CDR3 with reference TRBV7-3 and TRBJ2-3 gives the whole variable domain GAGVSQTPSNKVTEKGKYVELRCDPISGHTALYWYRQSLGQGPEFLIYFQGTGAADDSGLPNDRFFAVRPEGSVSTLKIQRTERGDSAVYLCASRKGASSTDTQYFGPGTRLTVL.

The V and J genes are TRBV9 and TRBJ2-7, with D uncertain. This CDR3 comprises 13 residues. V dropped 0 bases and J dropped 5 bases, with 9 bases sitting between them. CDR1 SGDLS and CDR2 YYNGEE come from the germline V gene. The CDR3 DNA reads as TGTGCCAGCAGCGTAGGTCCCATCCACGAGCAGTACTTC. It specifies CASSVGPIHEQYF.

This clonotype was observed a single time. The V call is TRBV7-9, the J call TRBJ2-3; D remains unclear. There are 15 residues in the CDR3. V was shortened by 3 bases and J by 2 bases, with 12 bases between the two germline ends. Germline V gene sequence: CDR1 SEHNR, CDR2 FQNEAQ (reference sequence). The CDR3 DNA follows: TGTGCCAGCAGCTTTCCCGACAAAGACACAGATACGCAGTATTTT. Translation: CASSFPDKDTDTQYF.

The CDR3 here is CASSLGSGDVRGYTF. The CDR3 nucleotides are TGTGCCAGCAGTTTAGGGTCAGGGGACGTTCGTGGCTACACCTTC. This chain uses TRBV12-3 or TRBV12-4 with TRBJ1-2; weak D call: TRBD1 (6 bases). The CDR3 is 15 residues long. Deletions cut 1 base from V and 7 bases from J, with 16 bases between.

J is TRBJ1-1 and V is TRBV29-1; no clear D gene. The CDR3 has 18 amino acids. From germline, CDR1 is SQVTM and CDR2 ANQGSEA. Trimming took off 4 bases at V and 0 bases at J, with 24 bases between the two ends. This CDR3 is CSVVGQLLSGHMNTEAFF. The CDR3 DNA sequence: TGCAGCGTTGTTGGCCAGCTCCTATCCGGCCACATGAACACTGAAGCTTTCTTT.

CDR3 nucleotides: TGTGCCAGCAGCGTAGGGGTTCAGCAGCCCCAGCATTTT. This codes for CASSVGVQQPQHF. This chain links TRBV9 with TRBJ1-5; D not certain. The CDR3 spans 13 residues. CDR1 SGDLS and CDR2 YYNGEE come from the germline V gene. The V and J ends lost 0 bases and 7 bases respectively, with 8 bases between them.

The V call is TRBV20-1, the J call TRBJ2-4; D possibly matches TRBD1 or TRBD2 (6 bases each). The CDR3 has 15 amino acids. Germline V gene data show CDR1 as DFQATT and CDR2 as SNEGSKA (reference sequence). Trimming shortened V by 0 bases and J by 3 bases, and 12 bases separated the two germline ends. The CDR3 DNA reads TGCAGTGCTAGAGATCTAAAGGGGGGCAAAAACATTCAGTACTTC. As protein: CSARDLKGGKNIQYF.

CDR3 region: CASSYVPGQEADTQYF. The CDR3 DNA sequence: TGTGCCAGCAGTTACGTCCCGGGACAGGAAGCAGATACGCAGTATTTT. The chain carries TRBV6-5 and TRBJ2-3, with 8 bases fitting TRBD1. Unmatched junction bases numbered 8, after V lost 2 bases and J lost 4 bases. CDR1 is MNHEY and CDR2 is SVGAGI in the germline V gene. The CDR3 totals 16 residues.

The chain links TRBV7-8 to TRBJ2-7; D gene uncertain. The germline V gene has CDR1 SGHVS and CDR2 FQNEAQ. Between the trimmed V and J ends, which lost 7 bases and 7 bases, there was a span of 23 bases. The length of the CDR3 is 15 residues. The chain's CDR3 is CASTGSNPGGWEQYF. The DNA for the CDR3 is TGTGCCAGCACGGGCAGTAACCCCGGCGGATGGGAGCAGTACTTC.

The J gene is TRBJ2-3, the V gene TRBV6-4, with unresolved D. V lost 0 bases and J 3 bases, leaving 4 bases between the germline ends. CDR3 length equals 13 residues. CDR1 and CDR2 from the germline V gene are MRHNA and SNTAGT. The DNA for the CDR3 is TGTGCCAGCAGTGACTCGAAGACAGATACGCAGTATTTT. Amino acid sequence: CASSDSKTDTQYF.

V gene TRBV12-3 or TRBV12-4 combines with J gene TRBJ1-4; tentative D call: TRBD1 (6 bases). The CDR3 is made up of 16 amino acids. The V end was cut by 5 bases, the J end by 0 bases, with 13 bases between. For the CDR3, the DNA is TGTGCCAGCAGTCACAGGGATTGGGCAACTAATGAAAAACTGTTTTTT. Protein product: CASSHRDWATNEKLFF.